This TCR beta chain derives from a study of blood T cell repertoires in COVID-19. The wider study: The United States, Italy and Spain supplied acute and convalescent COVID-19 samples.

Between the trimmed V and J ends, which lost 0 bases and 0 bases, there was a span of 12 bases. Germline CDR1 reads SGHRS; CDR2 reads YFSETQ. The CDR3 is 16 residues long. Under the authors' procedure: Estimation of nucleated cell counts was performed using reference gene primer amplification. Assay used: immunoSEQ multiplex PCR; TCRdb lists only in-frame clones, some missing. V, J and clone size are taken as reported in that table, and D and trimming were inferred from the DNA itself. The repertoire consists of around 140,000 clones, with approximately 84% occurring once and the leading ten covering around 1.4%.

What was sequenced was peripheral blood. This chain joins TRBV5-1 and TRBJ1-1; a weak D match, TRBD1 (5 bases). The receptor was isolated from a man in his 60s with acute or convalescent COVID-19. The CDR3 sequence is CASSLVIGGVNTEAFF. The DNA for the CDR3 is TGCGCCAGCAGCTTGGTCATCGGGGGGGTGAACACTGAAGCTTTCTTT.